The 27 T cell receptor beta chains below come from one sample, sequenced in a study of T-cell memory formation after mild COVID-19. TCRdb re-derived calls from the 5' RACE reads in MiXCR, one entry per CDR3 protein. The sample carries about 150,000 distinct CDR3 sequences, less than 25% recorded once. The sample was PBMCs or a T cell subset sorted from them (not recorded which). Receptors were obtained from an adult woman who had mild COVID-19 (a few samples of this study predate the infection). Cell type and time point are not known.

DNA for the CDR3: TGTGCCAGCTGCCTAGAAGGAGGAGAGACCCAGTACTTC. Translation: CASCLEGGETQYF. V is TRBV7-9 and J is TRBJ2-5; D is possibly TRBD2 (5 bases). The CDR3 totals 13 residues. Trimming took off 8 bases at V and 4 bases at J, with 14 bases between the two ends. From germline, CDR1 is SEHNR and CDR2 FQNEAQ (reference sequence).

The chain combines TRBV4-2 with TRBJ2-1; the D call may be TRBD1 or TRBD2 (6 bases each). Germline V gene lookup returns CDR1 LGHNA and CDR2 YNFKEQ. The CDR3 extends over 13 amino acids. V gave up 5 bases and J gave up 6 bases, with 11 bases separating them. CDR3 nucleotide sequence: TGTGCCAGCAGCATTGGGGGGCCCAATGAGCAGTTCTTC. Its protein product is CASSIGGPNEQFF.

The chain couples TRBV30 to TRBJ1-1, with 8 bases that match TRBD1. The germline V gene has CDR1 GTSNPN and CDR2 SVGIG (reference sequence). This CDR3 has 12 amino acids. V was pared by 3 bases and J by 8 bases, with 5 bases of the junction left unmatched. The CDR3 loop reads CAWRTGVLEAFF. The DNA of the CDR3 is TGTGCCTGGAGGACAGGGGTTCTGGAAGCTTTCTTT.

The CDR3 DNA follows: TGTGCCAGCAGCTTGGGTGGGAGTCAGCCCCAGCATTTT. Encoded protein: CASSLGGSQPQHF. The rearrangement joins TRBV5-4 to TRBJ1-5; D gene ambiguous. V lost 0 bases to trimming and J lost 6 bases, with 7 bases between them. CDR1 is SGHNT, CDR2 YYREEE, per germline (reference sequence). CDR3 length: 13 amino acids.

This clonotype was picked up a small number of times. The CDR3 DNA sequence: TGCAGCGTCGGAGGCTGGGAGTACCAAGAGACCCAGTACTTC. This gives the protein CSVGGWEYQETQYF. The rearrangement links TRBV29-1 to TRBJ2-5; D possibly corresponds to TRBD2 (5 bases). This CDR3 region has 14 residues. CDR1 and CDR2 (germline): SQVTM, ANQGSEA. The ends were cut back, 6 bases at V and 0 bases at J, with 14 bases in the middle.

This clonotype was counted a few times. V and J are TRBV6-5 and TRBJ2-5; D is possibly TRBD1 (6 bases). This CDR3 is built from 13 residues. Looked up from germline, CDR1 is MNHEY and CDR2 is SVGAGI. Trimming took off 2 bases at V and 3 bases at J, with 7 bases between the two ends. The CDR3 nucleotides read TGTGCCAGCAGTTACGGACAGAAAGAGACCCAGTACTTC. Translation: CASSYGQKETQYF.

This clonotype was recorded a few times. The CDR3 DNA follows: TGTGCCAGCAGTTTTGCCCTGAGTCGGGGGCGCGACACTGAAGCTTTCTTT. Translating it yields CASSFALSRGRDTEAFF. V and J are TRBV12-3 or TRBV12-4 and TRBJ1-1, with D possibly matching TRBD1 (6 bases). The ends were cut back, 3 bases at V and 3 bases at J, with 20 bases in the middle. The CDR3 has 17 residues.

The chain employs TRBV19 and TRBJ1-5; D is uncertain. CDR3 length: 15 amino acids. With 3 bases removed from V and 0 bases from J, the gap between germline ends came to 9 bases. Germline V gives CDR1 LNHDA, CDR2 SQIVND (reference sequence). CDR3 sequence (DNA): TGTGCCAGTAGTATCCGGATAGATAGCAATCAGCCCCAGCATTTT. It yields the protein CASSIRIDSNQPQHF. Combining the CDR3 with reference TRBV19 and TRBJ1-5 gives the whole variable domain DGGITQSPKYLFRKEGQNVTLSCEQNLNHDAMYWYRQDPGQGLRLIYYSQIVNDFQKGDIAEGYSVSREKKESFPLTVTSAQKNPTAFYLCASSIRIDSNQPQHFGDGTRLSIL.

This clonotype was counted a few times. The rearrangement uses TRBV7-9 and TRBJ2-1; D ambiguous. The germline V gene has CDR1 SEHNR and CDR2 FQNEAQ (reference sequence). This CDR3 has 13 amino acids. The V gene lost 5 bases and the J gene lost 1 base, with 6 bases spanning the gap. The chain's CDR3 is CASSASSYNEQFF. The DNA for the CDR3 is TGTGCCAGCAGCGCCAGTTCCTACAATGAGCAGTTCTTC.

V gene TRBV6-5 combines with J gene TRBJ2-5; 7 bases are shared with TRBD2. CDR3 length: 12 amino acids. CDR1 is MNHEY and CDR2 is SVGAGI in the germline V gene. Written as DNA, the CDR3 is TGTGCGGGGGGGAGGCCGTGGGAGACCCAGTACTTC. It specifies CAGGRPWETQYF.

The table lists this clonotype with many counts. This rearrangement joins TRBV19 to TRBJ2-3; D possibly matches TRBD1 or TRBD2 (5 bases each). Germline V gives CDR1 LNHDA, CDR2 SQIVND (reference sequence). The V gene lost 5 bases and the J gene lost 2 bases, with 14 bases spanning the gap. The CDR3 is 15 residues long. The CDR3 DNA sequence: TGTGCCAGTAGTTCCCTCGGGACCCCCACAGATACGCAGTATTTT. Protein product: CASSSLGTPTDTQYF.

The chain joins TRBV10-3 to TRBJ1-2; D gene uncertain. V dropped 5 bases and J dropped 5 bases, with 12 bases sitting between them. The germline gives CDR1 ENHRY, CDR2 SYGVKD. The CDR3 extends over 13 amino acids. This CDR3 is CAISPKIGYGYTF. In nucleotides, the CDR3 is TGTGCCATCAGTCCGAAGATTGGGTATGGCTACACCTTC.

This clonotype was counted a few times. The chain carries TRBV4-1 and TRBJ1-4; no definite D call. The CDR3 consists of 15 residues. Trimming removed 5 bases from V and 0 bases from J, with 10 bases in between. CDR1 and CDR2 from the germline V gene are MGHRA and YSYEKL. DNA of the CDR3: TGCGCCAGCAGCGGCCACTTGGCAACTAATGAAAAACTGTTTTTT. Its protein is CASSGHLATNEKLFF.

The chain recombines TRBV11-2 with TRBJ1-4; TRBD1 agrees at 7 bases. Germline V gene lookup returns CDR1 SGHAT and CDR2 FQNNGV. J lost 8 bases, V lost 3 bases, and 12 bases had no gene match. This CDR3 is built from 16 residues. The CDR3 DNA is TGTGCCAGCAGCTTTCTCGCCGGGACAGTGGGGGAAAAACTGTTTTTT. This translates into CASSFLAGTVGEKLFF.

This clonotype was recorded a few times. This chain joins TRBV29-1 and TRBJ2-7; 11 bases are shared with TRBD2. Germline CDR1 reads SQVTM; CDR2 reads ANQGSEA. The CDR3 loop spans 14 amino acids. V lost 7 bases to trimming and J lost 1 base; unmatched junction nucleotides: 6. Here the CDR3 DNA reads TGCAGCGCCGGGACTAGCGGAGTTTCCTACGAGCAGTACTTC. Translating gives CSAGTSGVSYEQYF.

The CDR3 sequence is CASSQWGSGRSYNEQFF. In DNA, the CDR3 is TGTGCCAGCAGCCAATGGGGTAGCGGGAGATCCTACAATGAGCAGTTCTTC. The chain employs TRBV11-2 and TRBJ2-1, with 9 bases lining up with TRBD2. Germline CDR1 is SGHAT and CDR2 is FQNNGV. Germline trimming cut 5 bases from V and 1 base from J; bases unmatched to any gene: 9. The CDR3 loop spans 17 amino acids.

V is TRBV7-9 and J is TRBJ1-1, with D perhaps TRBD1 (6 bases). The length of the CDR3 is 13 residues. V was cut by 5 bases and J by 4 bases, with 11 bases left in between. Looked up from germline, CDR1 is SEHNR and CDR2 is FQNEAQ (reference sequence). CDR3 amino acids: CASSQGGATEAFF. CDR3 in DNA: TGTGCCAGCAGCCAAGGGGGGGCCACTGAAGCTTTCTTT. Full variable domain (outside the CDR3, taken from reference TRBV7-9 and TRBJ1-1): DTGVSQNPRHKITKRGQNVTFRCDPISEHNRLYWYRQTLGQGPEFLTYFQNEAQLEKSRLLSDRFSAERPKGSFSTLEIQRTEQGDSAMYLCASSQGGATEAFFGQGTRLTVV.

The genes are TRBV12-3 or TRBV12-4 and TRBJ1-5; D is unresolved. CDR3 length equals 15 residues. The V end lost 2 bases, the J end lost 4 bases, and 12 bases lay between the germline ends. The CDR3 is CASSLPPGPNQPQHF. Written as DNA, the CDR3 is TGTGCCAGCAGTTTACCCCCGGGCCCTAATCAGCCCCAGCATTTT.

This clonotype turned up a few times. V gene TRBV4-3 combines with J gene TRBJ2-1; D remains ambiguous. Trimming pared 4 bases from V and 8 bases from J, leaving 12 bases between. This CDR3 comprises 13 residues. The germline V gene encodes CDR1 LGHNA and CDR2 YSLEER. In DNA form, the CDR3 reads TGCGCCAGCAGCCCCTCCGTTATGGATGAGCAGTTCTTC. As protein: CASSPSVMDEQFF.

The chain uses TRBV29-1 and TRBJ1-2; TRBD1 aligns across 9 bases. The CDR3 runs 14 residues. Per germline, CDR1 SQVTM and CDR2 ANQGSEA. J gave up 4 bases and V 5 bases, and 8 bases lay outside the gene matches. The CDR3, as DNA: TGCAGCGTTCGGGACAGGGAACGGGCCTATGGCTACACCTTC. Encoded protein: CSVRDRERAYGYTF.

This clonotype occurred a few times. The J gene is TRBJ2-1, the V gene TRBV7-9; D might be TRBD1 or TRBD2, each matching 6 bases. V dropped 5 bases and J dropped 8 bases, with 19 bases sitting between them. Germline V lookup: CDR1 SEHNR, CDR2 FQNEAQ (reference sequence). The CDR3 runs to 15 residues. CDR3 region: CASSLWTRGRYEQFF. The CDR3 bases are TGTGCCAGCAGCCTATGGACAAGGGGGAGGTATGAGCAGTTCTTC.

This clonotype has more than one count but fewer than ten. The chain links TRBV12-3 or TRBV12-4 to TRBJ2-7, with 11 positions matching TRBD1. The CDR3 consists of 15 residues. J lost 4 bases, V lost 6 bases, and 8 bases had no gene match. CDR3 amino acids: CASRTLGQGGYEQYF. As DNA, the CDR3 is TGTGCCAGCAGGACCCTGGGACAGGGGGGTTACGAGCAGTACTTC.

This clonotype showed up just a few times. V gene TRBV23-1 combines with J gene TRBJ2-2; the match to TRBD2 covers 7 bases. TRBV23-1 is marked as an open reading frame, function uncertain. V trimming: 4 bases; J trimming: 5 bases; junction bases outside the gene matches: 10. The CDR3 has 16 residues. The CDR3 loop reads CASSRPRGVETGELFF. Here the CDR3 DNA reads TGCGCCAGCAGTCGCCCTCGGGGGGTTGAGACCGGGGAGCTGTTTTTT.

V is TRBV13 and J is TRBJ2-3; D perhaps matches TRBD1 (6 bases). V lost 4 bases and J 4 bases, leaving 27 bases between the germline ends. In germline, CDR1 is PRHDT, CDR2 FYEKMQ (reference sequence). The CDR3 totals 19 residues. CDR3 in amino acids: CASSSPAGALIGASDTQYF. The CDR3 bases are TGTGCCAGCAGCTCCCCCGCAGGGGCCCTAATAGGGGCGTCAGATACGCAGTATTTT.

In this sample, this clonotype turned up a few times. The chain is built from TRBV7-6 and TRBJ1-4; unclear D gene. In germline, CDR1 is SGHVS, CDR2 FNYEAQ. CDR3 size: 14 residues. With 5 bases removed from V and 6 bases from J, the gap between germline ends came to 13 bases. The CDR3 region is CASSPDLLDEKLFF. The CDR3 nucleotides are TGTGCCAGCAGCCCGGACCTCCTGGATGAAAAACTGTTTTTT. Based on the CDR3 plus reference TRBV7-6 and TRBJ1-4, the full variable domain is GAGVSQSPRYKVTKRGQDVALRCDPISGHVSLYWYRQALGQGPEFLTYFNYEAQQDKSGLPNDRFSAERPEGSISTLTIQRTEQRDSAMYRCASSPDLLDEKLFFGSGTQLSVL.

The chain links TRBV6-5 to TRBJ1-6; possible D gene TRBD1, 6 bases. The germline CDR1 and CDR2 sequences are MNHEY and SVGAGI. The V gene lost 2 bases and the J gene lost 7 bases, with 12 bases spanning the gap. The CDR3 has 15 amino acids. The DNA of the CDR3 is TGTGCCAGCAGTTACGGCCAGGGGTTGAATTCACCCCTCCACTTT. Encoded protein: CASSYGQGLNSPLHF.

This clonotype turned up a few times. The chain has TRBV28 and TRBJ2-7; weak D call: TRBD2 (7 bases). The V end was cut by 8 bases, the J end by 6 bases, with 17 bases between. CDR1 is MDHEN and CDR2 is SYDVKM in the germline V gene. The length of the CDR3 is 13 residues. CDR3 residues: CASDWGGGREQYF. CDR3 nucleotide sequence: TGTGCCAGCGACTGGGGAGGGGGTCGCGAGCAGTACTTC.